These 2 T cell receptor beta chains were all obtained from the same sample, sequenced in a study of shared clonotypes between healthy human individuals. Profiled with immunoSEQ multiplex PCR; TCRdb holds only in-frame clones, not every one. This sample yields more than 550,000 clones, of which about 91% are seen a single time; about a quarter belongs to the top ten. It was CD45RO-negative cells, positively selected for CCR7, that made up naive CD8 cells, with terminally differentiated effector memory CD45RA+ cells excluded. The sample was naive CD8+ T cells sorted from blood. The receptors stem from a man aged 25-45 years in good health.

The V and J genes are TRBV15 and TRBJ2-7; D might be TRBD1 (6 bases). Germline values: CDR1 LNHNV, CDR2 YYDKDF (reference sequence). CDR3 length: 15 amino acids. V lost 0 bases and J lost 5, with 14 bases in between. CDR3 region: CATSRELGAVDEQYF. CDR3 sequence (DNA): TGTGCCACCAGCAGAGAATTGGGGGCTGTGGACGAGCAGTACTTC. Looking up the rest from reference TRBV15 and TRBJ2-7 gives the full variable domain: DAMVIQNPRYQVTQFGKPVTLSCSQTLNHNVMYWYQQKSSQAPKLLFHYYDKDFNNEADTPDNFQSRRPNTSFCFLDIRSPGLGDTAMYLCATSRELGAVDEQYFGPGTRLTVT.

The chain is built from TRBV6-1 and TRBJ1-4; D not certain. This CDR3 has 14 residues. The V gene lost 6 bases and the J gene lost 0 bases, with 8 bases spanning the gap. Germline CDR1 reads MNHNS; CDR2 reads SASEGT. The DNA of the CDR3 is TGTGCCAGCAGGCACCGACCAACTAATGAAAAACTGTTTTTT. It encodes CASRHRPTNEKLFF.